A single sample gave rise to the 16 T cell receptor beta chains below, sequenced in a study of shared clonotypes between healthy human individuals. The protocol was immunoSEQ multiplex PCR, while the TCRdb copy is restricted to in-frame clones and leaves out a portion. The sample carries 1.4 million to 1.5 million clones, roughly 96% recorded once. The sample taken for sequencing was naive CD4+ T cells sorted from blood. Stated subset: CD45RA+ positively selected. These receptors were collected from a man aged 25-45 years in good health.

This chain links TRBV28 with TRBJ1-2; 8 bases line up with TRBD1. The CDR3 runs to 14 residues. From germline, CDR1 is MDHEN and CDR2 SYDVKM. The trim removed 7 bases at V and 8 bases at J, leaving 12 bases unmatched. The CDR3 protein is CASTLLQGASGYTF. The CDR3 DNA reads as TGTGCCAGCACCCTCCTCCAGGGGGCGTCGGGCTACACCTTC.

This clone appeared once. This chain's CDR3 is CASSGTGSRVYEQYF. CDR3 DNA sequence: TGTGCCAGCAGCGGTACAGGGTCTCGGGTCTACGAGCAGTACTTC. The V gene is TRBV7-9, the J gene TRBJ2-7; a weak D match, TRBD1 (6 bases). With 5 bases removed from V and 3 bases from J, the gap between germline ends came to 17 bases. CDR1 is SEHNR and CDR2 is FQNEAQ in the germline V gene (reference sequence). This CDR3 spans 15 amino acids.

The gene calls are TRBV30 and TRBJ1-5, with D tentatively TRBD1 (6 bases). V dropped 4 bases and J dropped 6 bases, with 13 bases sitting between them. The CDR3 runs to 13 residues. Germline-derived CDR1 and CDR2 are GTSNPN and SVGIG (reference sequence). CDR3 in DNA: TGTGCCTGGACCCGAGGAGGGGGTCAGCCCCAGCATTTT. It specifies CAWTRGGGQPQHF.

CDR3 loop: CASSLGSEKLFF. As DNA, the CDR3 is TGTGCCAGCAGCTTGGGGAGTGAAAAACTGTTTTTT. The rearrangement links TRBV5-6 to TRBJ1-4; D ambiguous. Trimming left V 0 bases short and J 7 bases short, with 4 bases between. The CDR3 contains 12 residues. Germline V gene lookup returns CDR1 SGHDT and CDR2 YYEEEE.

The CDR3 loop reads CASRDRGEQYF. The CDR3 DNA reads TGTGCCAGCAGGGACAGGGGCGAGCAGTACTTC. The chain combines TRBV6-1 with TRBJ2-7, with 9 positions matching TRBD1. The CDR3 runs to 11 residues. V gave up 6 bases and J gave up 6 bases; unmatched junction bases: 0. CDR1 is MNHNS and CDR2 is SASEGT in the germline V gene.

V and J are TRBV28 and TRBJ2-1; D is unresolved. The CDR3 is 13 amino acids. Per germline, CDR1 MDHEN and CDR2 SYDVKM. V was trimmed by 5 bases and J by 7 bases, leaving 12 bases between them. The CDR3 region has the DNA TGTGCCAGCAGTCCCCTCTATAGAAATGAGCAGTTCTTC. It yields the protein CASSPLYRNEQFF.

The chain carries TRBV6-1 and TRBJ1-5; D not resolved. Germline values: CDR1 MNHNS, CDR2 SASEGT. There are 13 residues in the CDR3. The V end lost 3 bases, the J end lost 7 bases, and 10 bases lay between the germline ends. The CDR3 spells CASSDFGVQPQHF. The DNA of the CDR3 is TGTGCCAGCAGTGATTTCGGGGTCCAGCCCCAGCATTTT.

This clone appeared once. The chain couples TRBV18 to TRBJ2-3, with 7 bases identical to TRBD1. Germline assignment: CDR1 KGHSH and CDR2 LQKENI. V shed 0 bases and J 3 bases; nucleotides not matched to a gene: 6. The CDR3 has 16 amino acids. The CDR3 here is CASSPPGGSWTDTQYF. In DNA, the CDR3 is TGTGCCAGCTCACCACCAGGGGGCAGTTGGACAGATACGCAGTATTTT.

This rearrangement joins TRBV2 to TRBJ2-3, with 9 bases lining up with TRBD2. This CDR3 region has 14 residues. The V gene end was trimmed by 2 bases and the J gene end by 10 bases; junction bases not matched to a gene: 7. From germline, CDR1 is SNHLY and CDR2 FYNNEI. As DNA, the CDR3 is TGTGCCAGCAGTGAATCACTAGCGGGTTCCTCGCAGTATTTT. Amino acids: CASSESLAGSSQYF.

The chain has TRBV7-6 and TRBJ1-2; 12 bases map to TRBD1. CDR1 and CDR2 (germline): SGHVS, FNYEAQ. The CDR3 runs 13 residues. The V segment lost 5 bases and the J segment 8 bases; nucleotides outside the gene matches: 3. CDR3 sequence reads: CASSRDRGLGYTF. The CDR3 coding sequence is TGTGCCAGCAGCCGGGACAGGGGGCTAGGCTACACCTTC. The full variable domain, completed using reference TRBV7-6 and TRBJ1-2, is GAGVSQSPRYKVTKRGQDVALRCDPISGHVSLYWYRQALGQGPEFLTYFNYEAQQDKSGLPNDRFSAERPEGSISTLTIQRTEQRDSAMYRCASSRDRGLGYTFGSGTRLTVV.

This chain connects TRBV15 to TRBJ2-7; 7 nucleotides line up with TRBD1. After removal of 1 base from V and 1 base from J, the junction contained 4 bases not matched to a gene. CDR1 is LNHNV, CDR2 YYDKDF, per germline (reference sequence). CDR3 length equals 15 residues. CDR3 amino acids: CATSRGGTVSYEQYF. The CDR3 DNA reads as TGTGCCACCAGCAGAGGAGGGACAGTATCCTACGAGCAGTACTTC.

The CDR3 DNA is TGCAGCGTCTACAGGGGCGGGGAGACCCAGTACTTC. Residues: CSVYRGGETQYF. The chain joins TRBV29-1 to TRBJ2-5; 7 nucleotides match TRBD1. The junction had 6 bases not matched to a gene; V was cut back by 6 bases and J by 5 bases. Germline CDR1 is SQVTM and CDR2 is ANQGSEA. CDR3 size: 12 residues.

This rearrangement joins TRBV28 to TRBJ1-5; a weak D match, TRBD1 (5 bases). Trimming cost V 7 bases and J 11 bases, with 21 bases left between them. This CDR3 is 14 amino acids long. Germline CDR1 reads MDHEN; CDR2 reads SYDVKM. The DNA for the CDR3 is TGTGCCAGCACCACGCGACGGGGCCCACTGGCCCAGCATTTT. Residues: CASTTRRGPLAQHF.

The genes are TRBV11-3 and TRBJ2-7; no clear D. Germline CDR1 SGHNT, CDR2 YENEEA. Trimming shortened V by 1 base and J by 5 bases, and 9 bases separated the two germline ends. CDR3 length: 13 residues. The DNA for the CDR3 is TGTGCCAGCAGCTTAGGGGGATCCCACGAGCAGTACTTC. Its translation: CASSLGGSHEQYF.

This clone showed up just once. This sequence joins TRBV7-2 and TRBJ2-7; D not certain. The germline gives CDR1 SGHTA, CDR2 FQGNSA. CDR3 size: 12 residues. The ends were cut back, 1 base at V and 5 bases at J, with 6 bases in the middle. CDR3 DNA sequence: TGTGCCAGCAGCTTAGAATGGGACGAGCAGTACTTC. Translating gives CASSLEWDEQYF.

The chain carries TRBV7-8 and TRBJ2-5; the match to TRBD1 covers 8 bases. The CDR3 runs 16 residues. Germline assignment: CDR1 SGHVS and CDR2 FQNEAQ. J lost 0 bases, V lost 1 base, and 4 bases had no gene match. The CDR3 coding sequence is TGTGCCAGCAGCTTAGACCGGACAGGGAACCAAGAGACCCAGTACTTC. Its translation: CASSLDRTGNQETQYF.